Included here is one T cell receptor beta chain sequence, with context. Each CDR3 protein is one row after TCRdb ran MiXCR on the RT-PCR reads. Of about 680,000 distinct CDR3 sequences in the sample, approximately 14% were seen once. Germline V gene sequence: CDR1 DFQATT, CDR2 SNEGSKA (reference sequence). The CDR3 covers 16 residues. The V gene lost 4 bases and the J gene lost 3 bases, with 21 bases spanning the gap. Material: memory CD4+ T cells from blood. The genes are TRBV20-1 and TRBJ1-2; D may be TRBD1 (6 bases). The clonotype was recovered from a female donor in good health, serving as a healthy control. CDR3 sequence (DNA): TGCAGTGCTAACGACAGGCTGACCGGGCCTTACTATGGCTACACCTTC. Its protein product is CSANDRLTGPYYGYTF.